The 9 T cell receptor beta chains below all came from one sample that was sequenced in a study of T cell changes during pregnancy in multiple sclerosis. The assay was immunoSEQ multiplex PCR, and TCRdb's table has in-frame clones only and misses some. The top ten clones hold approximately 1.5% of a sample with about 68,000 clones, over 75% of them seen once. Sequencing was performed on peripheral blood, taken in the third trimester of pregnancy. All receptors come from a female donor with multiple sclerosis, enrolled in a pregnancy study.

The J gene is TRBJ2-3, the V gene TRBV7-9; D not certain. Trimming left V 5 bases short and J 5 bases short, with 11 bases between. CDR1 is SEHNR and CDR2 is FQNEAQ in the germline V gene (reference sequence). The length of the CDR3 is 13 residues. CDR3 sequence: CASSRVEEDTQYF. CDR3 DNA sequence: TGTGCCAGCAGCCGAGTAGAGGAAGATACGCAGTATTTT. Together with reference TRBV7-9 and TRBJ2-3, the CDR3 gives the full variable domain: DTGVSQNPRHKITKRGQNVTFRCDPISEHNRLYWYRQTLGQGPEFLTYFQNEAQLEKSRLLSDRFSAERPKGSFSTLEIQRTEQGDSAMYLCASSRVEEDTQYFGPGTRLTVL.

This chain connects TRBV5-1 to TRBJ2-3; tentatively, D is TRBD2 (6 bases). Germline CDR1 reads SGHRS; CDR2 reads YFSETQ. Trimming took 4 bases from V and 1 from J, leaving 19 bases between them. The CDR3 sequence is 17 residues long. This chain's CDR3 is CASSRGAAGSGTDTQYF. The CDR3 DNA is TGCGCCAGCAGCCGCGGGGCGGCCGGGTCCGGCACAGATACGCAGTATTTT.

The chain combines TRBV6-1 with TRBJ2-1; TRBD2 matches 7 bases. Germline lookup yields CDR1 MNHNS and CDR2 SASEGT. This CDR3 contains 14 residues. J was trimmed by 6 bases and V by 2 bases; bases with no gene match: 4. The CDR3 coding sequence is TGTGCCAGCAGTGAACCCGGGAGGTTCAATGAGCAGTTCTTC. Its translation: CASSEPGRFNEQFF.

The chain links TRBV11-3 to TRBJ2-1; tentatively, D is TRBD2 (5 bases). Trimming removed 1 base from V and 8 bases from J, with 18 bases in between. The CDR3 has 16 amino acids. Germline V gives CDR1 SGHNT, CDR2 YENEEA. This CDR3 is CASSLGYGSGKDEQFF. Here the CDR3 DNA reads TGTGCCAGCAGCTTAGGATATGGGAGTGGTAAGGATGAGCAGTTCTTC.

The rearrangement links TRBV27 to TRBJ1-1, with D perhaps matching TRBD1 (6 bases). V shed 2 bases and J shed 3 bases, with 10 bases lying between them. This CDR3 has 14 amino acids. Germline CDR1 and CDR2: MNHEY and SMNVEV (reference sequence). The CDR3 DNA reads as TGTGCCAGCAGTTTAGACAGGAAATACACTGAAGCTTTCTTT. It encodes CASSLDRKYTEAFF.

The chain employs TRBV6-5 and TRBJ2-7; TRBD1 matches at 7 bases. The germline CDR1 and CDR2 sequences are MNHEY and SVGAGI. The CDR3 is 13 residues long. J gave up 2 bases and V 6 bases, and 4 bases lay outside the gene matches. The CDR3 DNA reads TGTGCCAGCAGAGGACAGGAGGCCTACGAGCAGTACTTC. Protein: CASRGQEAYEQYF.

The chain recombines TRBV6-6 with TRBJ1-4, with TRBD1 identical over 7 bases. With V trimmed by 7 bases and J by 8 bases, 7 bases remained unmatched. The CDR3 is 13 residues long. CDR1 is MNHNY and CDR2 is SVGAGI in the germline V gene (reference sequence). The chain's CDR3 is CASTVAGGEKLFF. As DNA, the CDR3 is TGTGCCAGCACGGTGGCAGGGGGAGAAAAACTGTTTTTT.

This clone was picked up one time. The chain links TRBV4-2 to TRBJ1-1; D remains unclear. CDR3 size: 14 residues. Germline V gene lookup returns CDR1 LGHNA and CDR2 YNFKEQ. Trimming stripped 4 bases from V and 1 base from J, with 10 bases between. CDR3 DNA sequence: TGTGCCAGCAGCCGTGGTGCAGAGAACACTGAAGCTTTCTTT. It encodes CASSRGAENTEAFF.

This chain joins TRBV11-2 and TRBJ1-6; D not certain. Trimming took off 1 base at V and 15 bases at J, with 7 bases between the two ends. Germline V gene data show CDR1 as SGHAT and CDR2 as FQNNGV. The CDR3 is 11 residues long. CDR3 sequence: CASSLGERLHF. In DNA, the CDR3 is TGTGCCAGCAGCTTAGGGGAGCGCCTCCACTTT. The full variable domain, with the rest looked up from reference TRBV11-2 and TRBJ1-6, is EAGVAQSPRYKIIEKRQSVAFWCNPISGHATLYWYQQILGQGPKLLIQFQNNGVVDDSQLPKDRFSAERLKGVDSTLKIQPAKLEDSAVYLCASSLGERLHFGNGTRLTVT.